Each of the 22 T cell receptor beta chains below was sequenced from the same sample in a study of T cells in Graves' hyperthyroidism and ophthalmopathy. Amplified regions were TCR beta CDR3 sequences from RNA transcripts. RT-PCR in the first round (using the HTBI primer set) targeted the TCR CDR3. One entry per CDR3 protein, called by TCRdb with MiXCR from the multiplex PCR reads. The profile shows about 380,000 distinct CDR3 sequences, 18% of them singletons. The sample comprised blood. The origin of the receptors is a man between 18 and 29 years old with Graves' ophthalmopathy.

The sample holds many counts of this clonotype. The rearrangement links TRBV2 to TRBJ1-4; maybe TRBD1 (5 bases). Trimming took 6 bases from V and 8 from J, leaving 22 bases between them. Germline CDR1 is SNHLY and CDR2 is FYNNEI. The CDR3 loop spans 16 amino acids. The CDR3, as DNA: TGTGCCAGCAGGGGAGACGGGACGGTAATTTTCGAAAAACTGTTTTTT. The encoded protein is CASRGDGTVIFEKLFF.

The chain has TRBV6-1 and TRBJ1-2, with a possible D match to TRBD1 (5 bases). The CDR3 spans 13 residues. Germline V gives CDR1 MNHNS, CDR2 SASEGT. The V and J ends lost 3 bases and 2 bases respectively, with 7 bases between them. The CDR3 coding sequence is TGTGCCAGCAGTGAGCGGGACAACTATGGCTACACCTTC. Translation gives CASSERDNYGYTF.

This clonotype was counted many times. This chain connects TRBV6-2 or TRBV6-3 to TRBJ1-5; no firm D call. The CDR3 spans 17 residues. Trimming pared 6 bases from V and 1 base from J, leaving 19 bases between. Germline CDR1 and CDR2: MNHEY and SVGEGT. The CDR3 DNA reads TGTGCCAGCAGCCGTTCCTTCGGACGGCCGAGCAATCAGCCCCAGCATTTT. It is translated as CASSRSFGRPSNQPQHF.

This clonotype was detected ten times or more. The V and J genes are TRBV2 and TRBJ1-2; possibly TRBD1 for D (5 bases). Germline CDR1 reads SNHLY; CDR2 reads FYNNEI. Trimming stripped 9 bases from V and 1 base from J, with 18 bases between. The CDR3 has 15 residues. The CDR3 here is CASAGRVDGNYGYTF. The CDR3 bases are TGTGCCAGTGCAGGCAGGGTGGATGGTAACTATGGCTACACCTTC. The full variable domain, with the rest looked up from reference TRBV2 and TRBJ1-2, is EPEVTQTPSHQVTQMGQEVILRCVPISNHLYFYWYRQILGQKVEFLVSFYNNEISEKSEIFDDQFSVERPDGSNFTLKIRSTKLEDSAMYFCASAGRVDGNYGYTFGSGTRLTVV.

This rearrangement joins TRBV27 to TRBJ2-3, with D unclear. V was trimmed by 2 bases and J by 4 bases, leaving 10 bases between them. The CDR3 runs to 14 residues. Per the germline V gene, CDR1 is MNHEY and CDR2 is SMNVEV (reference sequence). CDR3 bases: TGTGCCAGCAGTTTAGTCCAAAGGGCAGATACGCAGTATTTT. Translated: CASSLVQRADTQYF.

The chain is built from TRBV30 and TRBJ1-6; TRBD1 aligns across 9 bases. V shed 8 bases, J shed 7 bases, and the junction held 9 bases outside the gene matches. There are 14 residues in the CDR3. The germline CDR1 and CDR2 sequences are GTSNPN and SVGIG (reference sequence). The CDR3 region has the DNA TGTGCCGGAACAGGGGGCGAAGGGAATTCACCCCTCCACTTT. It translates to CAGTGGEGNSPLHF.

This clonotype was recorded many times. The chain combines TRBV12-3 or TRBV12-4 with TRBJ2-3; 10 positions agree with TRBD2. The CDR3 is made up of 17 amino acids. J gave up 5 bases and V 2 bases, and 10 bases lay outside the gene matches. The CDR3 here is CASSLRALAGVLDTQYF. The CDR3, as DNA: TGTGCCAGCAGTTTAAGGGCTCTAGCGGGGGTTTTAGATACGCAGTATTTT.

This clonotype was counted at least ten times. The chain recombines TRBV12-3 or TRBV12-4 with TRBJ2-3; 7 nucleotides align to TRBD2. The length of the CDR3 is 15 residues. After removal of 2 bases from V and 2 bases from J, the junction contained 4 bases not matched to a gene. CDR3 residues: CASSLLLAATDTQYF. The CDR3 region has the DNA TGTGCCAGCAGTTTACTGCTAGCGGCCACAGATACGCAGTATTTT.

This clonotype was counted only a few times. The chain joins TRBV4-1 to TRBJ2-1, with TRBD1 identical over 7 bases. Germline V gene lookup returns CDR1 MGHRA and CDR2 YSYEKL. With V trimmed by 2 bases and J by 4 bases, 8 bases remained unmatched. The CDR3 has 16 residues. The CDR3 sequence: CASSQRGLNKYNEQFF. The DNA for the CDR3 is TGCGCCAGCAGCCAAAGGGGGCTCAATAAATACAATGAGCAGTTCTTC.

This clonotype was recorded many times. The rearrangement joins TRBV6-4 to TRBJ2-2; the D gene is possibly TRBD2 (6 bases). V was shortened by 4 bases and J by 3 bases, with 9 bases between the two germline ends. There are 14 residues in the CDR3. Germline CDR1 is MRHNA and CDR2 is SNTAGT. The CDR3 DNA follows: TGTGCCAGCAGTGTGTCGGGGGACACCGGGGAGCTGTTTTTT. It is translated as CASSVSGDTGELFF.

This clonotype was recorded at least ten times. V is TRBV2 and J is TRBJ1-4; perhaps TRBD1 as D (5 bases). Germline-derived CDR1 and CDR2 are SNHLY and FYNNEI. The CDR3 runs 16 residues. V shed 7 bases and J shed 3 bases, with 18 bases lying between them. Here the CDR3 reads CASTGTLNLANEKLFF. CDR3 coding DNA: TGTGCCAGCACCGGGACCCTCAATTTGGCTAATGAAAAACTGTTTTTT. Using reference TRBV2 and TRBJ1-4 for the parts outside the CDR3, the full variable domain is EPEVTQTPSHQVTQMGQEVILRCVPISNHLYFYWYRQILGQKVEFLVSFYNNEISEKSEIFDDQFSVERPDGSNFTLKIRSTKLEDSAMYFCASTGTLNLANEKLFFGSGTQLSVL.

The sample holds many counts of this clonotype. The chain uses TRBV20-1 and TRBJ2-5, with D possibly being TRBD2 (6 bases). V was pared by 7 bases and J by 1 base, with 16 bases between. Germline CDR1 and CDR2: DFQATT and SNEGSKA (reference sequence). The CDR3 length is 14 residues. The chain's CDR3 is CSGTGGAVQETQYF. The CDR3 DNA is TGCAGTGGGACCGGCGGGGCGGTCCAAGAGACCCAGTACTTC.

This clonotype showed up many times. This chain connects TRBV20-1 to TRBJ1-2; 8 nucleotides line up with TRBD1. Germline lookup yields CDR1 DFQATT and CDR2 SNEGSKA (reference sequence). The CDR3 sequence is 12 residues long. V lost 4 bases to trimming and J lost 8 bases; unmatched junction nucleotides: 6. CDR3 sequence (DNA): TGCAGTGCTATGACAGGGGACTTCGGCTACACCTTC. Its protein product is CSAMTGDFGYTF.

Only a few counts were recorded for this clonotype. The genes are TRBV4-1 and TRBJ1-2; 10 bases are shared with TRBD1. Looked up from germline, CDR1 is MGHRA and CDR2 is YSYEKL. There are 19 residues in the CDR3. The trim removed 0 bases at V and 4 bases at J, leaving 14 bases unmatched. The CDR3 sequence: CASSQDRQVGTGVSYGYTF. DNA of the CDR3: TGCGCCAGCAGCCAAGATCGCCAAGTTGGGACAGGGGTGAGCTATGGCTACACCTTC.

At least ten counts were recorded for this clonotype. Here the CDR3 DNA reads TGTGCCAGCAGTGACTGGGCCTCCTATGGCTACACCTTC. Its translation: CASSDWASYGYTF. J is TRBJ1-2 and V is TRBV6-1; D uncertain. The CDR3 is made up of 13 amino acids. In germline, CDR1 is MNHNS, CDR2 SASEGT. Trimming pared 3 bases from V and 4 bases from J, leaving 9 bases between.

J is TRBJ1-2 and V is TRBV19; tentative D call: TRBD1 (6 bases). Germline assignment: CDR1 LNHDA and CDR2 SQIVND (reference sequence). V shed 3 bases and J shed 5 bases, with 13 bases lying between them. CDR3 length: 14 amino acids. The CDR3 DNA reads TGTGCCAGTAGTATGGACAGTTTAAAGTATGGCTACACCTTC. Protein sequence: CASSMDSLKYGYTF.

This clonotype is a singleton in its sample. V usage is TRBV27 and J usage is TRBJ2-2; the D gene could be TRBD1 or TRBD2 (5 bases each). The germline V gene encodes CDR1 MNHEY and CDR2 SMNVEV (reference sequence). CDR3 length: 14 residues. Trimming took off 5 bases at V and 2 bases at J, with 9 bases between the two ends. This CDR3 is CASSGGGNTGELFF. CDR3 nucleotide sequence: TGTGCCAGCAGTGGTGGGGGAAACACCGGGGAGCTGTTTTTT.

This clonotype occurred a few times. J is TRBJ2-2 and V is TRBV11-2; D unclear. Germline V gene lookup returns CDR1 SGHAT and CDR2 FQNNGV. Trimming took off 2 bases at V and 0 bases at J, with 10 bases between the two ends. The CDR3 is 16 residues long. The CDR3 sequence is CASSLYRGSNTGELFF. Here the CDR3 DNA reads TGTGCCAGCAGCTTATATAGAGGTTCGAACACCGGGGAGCTGTTTTTT.

In this sample, this clonotype turned up many times. The rearrangement links TRBV5-1 to TRBJ1-1, with a weak D call TRBD1 (6 bases). The CDR3 totals 14 residues. V gave up 4 bases and J gave up 1 base, with 11 bases separating them. The V gene's germline CDR1 is SGHRS and CDR2 YFSETQ. The DNA for the CDR3 is TGCGCCAGCAGCGACAGGCCCGCGAACACTGAAGCTTTCTTT. This sequence encodes CASSDRPANTEAFF.

This chain links TRBV5-1 with TRBJ2-7; possible D gene TRBD1, 6 bases. Looked up from germline, CDR1 is SGHRS and CDR2 is YFSETQ. The V end lost 3 bases, the J end lost 6 bases, and 13 bases lay between the germline ends. The CDR3 loop spans 13 amino acids. The CDR3 here is CASSWSRGGEQYF. The CDR3 DNA is TGCGCCAGCAGCTGGAGCAGGGGCGGCGAGCAGTACTTC.

This clonotype was observed at least ten times. CDR3 region: CSDASRGMNTEAFF. The CDR3 DNA is TGCAGCGATGCTTCCAGGGGTATGAACACTGAAGCTTTCTTT. The gene calls are TRBV29-1 and TRBJ1-1, with D possibly TRBD1 on 6 matching bases. CDR1 and CDR2 from the germline V gene are SQVTM and ANQGSEA. Trimming took 7 bases from V and 0 from J, leaving 15 bases between them. The CDR3 runs to 14 residues.

The sample holds many counts of this clonotype. The gene calls are TRBV6-1 and TRBJ1-5; 7 bases match TRBD1. Unmatched junction bases numbered 5, after V lost 8 bases and J lost 7 bases. The CDR3 has 12 residues. Germline V gene data show CDR1 as MNHNS and CDR2 as SASEGT. This CDR3 reads CASLRGGQPQHF. The CDR3 bases are TGTGCCAGCTTGAGAGGGGGCCAGCCCCAGCATTTT.